The 11 T cell receptor beta chains listed next were all sequenced from one sample in a study of T-cell memory formation after mild COVID-19. MiXCR, applied by TCRdb to the 5' RACE reads, yields one record per CDR3 protein. This table holds just under 150,000 distinct CDR3 sequences, about 19% found once. Sequenced input: PBMCs or a T cell subset sorted from them (not recorded which). The receptors originated from an adult woman who had mild COVID-19 (a few samples of this study predate the infection). Cell type and time point are not known.

The chain has TRBV27 and TRBJ1-5, with D possibly being TRBD1 (6 bases). The CDR3 loop spans 15 amino acids. V dropped 5 bases and J dropped 3 bases, with 14 bases sitting between them. CDR1 and CDR2 (germline): MNHEY, SMNVEV (reference sequence). CDR3 coding DNA: TGTGCCAGCAGTAGGAGTCAGGGGCACAATCAGCCCCAGCATTTT. Its translation: CASSRSQGHNQPQHF.

This clonotype was counted between two and nine times. V gene TRBV18 combines with J gene TRBJ2-3; possibly TRBD2 for D (5 bases). Deletions cut 3 bases from V and 1 base from J, with 8 bases between. This CDR3 is 14 amino acids long. The germline V gene encodes CDR1 KGHSH and CDR2 LQKENI. The CDR3, as DNA: TGTGCCAGCTCACCCGGACTTCGCACAGATACGCAGTATTTT. Its protein is CASSPGLRTDTQYF.

The chain couples TRBV5-1 to TRBJ1-3, with TRBD1 identical over 9 bases. The CDR3 has 18 amino acids. Looked up from germline, CDR1 is SGHRS and CDR2 is YFSETQ. V lost 4 bases and J lost 1; bases outside the gene matches: 12. CDR3 coding DNA: TGCGCCAGCAGCGGGGACGGGACAGGGTTTTATTCTGGAAACACCATATATTTT. Encoded protein: CASSGDGTGFYSGNTIYF.

The CDR3 DNA sequence: TGCGCCAGCAGCGTTCAGGGGGCCCGAGAAACTGAAGCTTTCTTT. Its translation: CASSVQGARETEAFF. The V gene is TRBV5-1, the J gene TRBJ1-1, with 8 bases lining up with TRBD1. This CDR3 comprises 15 residues. From germline, CDR1 is SGHRS and CDR2 YFSETQ. V trimming: 4 bases; J trimming: 5 bases; junction bases outside the gene matches: 10.

In its sample, this clonotype was seen a few times. V gene TRBV6-2 or TRBV6-3 combines with J gene TRBJ2-1, with 12 bases that match TRBD2. CDR3 length: 9 amino acids. The V gene end was trimmed by 8 bases and the J gene end by 16 bases; junction bases not matched to a gene: 0. Germline values: CDR1 MNHEY, CDR2 SVGEGT. In DNA form, the CDR3 reads TGTGCCAGCGGACTAGCGGGATTCTTC. Protein product: CASGLAGFF.

DNA of the CDR3: TGCAGTGCTAGAGAACAGGTCCACGAGCAGTACTTC. Residues: CSAREQVHEQYF. This chain links TRBV20-1 with TRBJ2-7; weak D call: TRBD1 (5 bases). Germline lookup yields CDR1 DFQATT and CDR2 SNEGSKA (reference sequence). Trimming shortened V by 0 bases and J by 5 bases, and 8 bases separated the two germline ends. CDR3 size: 12 residues.

In this sample, this clonotype turned up a few times. The chain joins TRBV7-9 to TRBJ2-1; TRBD1 matches 12 bases. The CDR3 runs 16 residues. The germline V gene has CDR1 SEHNR and CDR2 FQNEAQ (reference sequence). V lost 5 bases and J lost 8; bases outside the gene matches: 10. CDR3 DNA sequence: TGTGCCAGCAGCCCCCGGCGGGACAGGGGGCGCGATGAGCAGTTCTTC. Protein: CASSPRRDRGRDEQFF.

This clonotype has just a few counts. This chain joins TRBV4-2 and TRBJ2-3; D is perhaps TRBD2 (5 bases). Trimming cost V 4 bases and J 0 bases, with 14 bases left between them. The CDR3 covers 16 residues. Germline V gene sequence: CDR1 LGHNA, CDR2 YNFKEQ. CDR3 nucleotide sequence: TGTGCCAGCAGCCCGGAGCGGAGTTCTAGCACAGATACGCAGTATTTT. Encoded protein: CASSPERSSSTDTQYF.

This chain uses TRBV6-5 with TRBJ2-7; 8 bases map to TRBD1. V gave up 7 bases and J gave up 6 bases; unmatched junction bases: 8. Germline loops: CDR1 MNHEY, CDR2 SVGAGI. The CDR3 covers 13 residues. For the CDR3, the DNA is TGTGCCAGCATTAGTCGGGGGACAGGCGAGCAGTACTTC. This codes for CASISRGTGEQYF.

This clonotype has a handful of counts. The rearrangement uses TRBV4-2 and TRBJ1-1, with 7 bases aligning to TRBD1. From germline, CDR1 is LGHNA and CDR2 YNFKEQ. CDR3 length: 15 residues. V gave up 1 base and J gave up 13 bases; unmatched junction bases: 15. The CDR3 here is CASSQGPSGGGFGFF. CDR3 coding DNA: TGTGCCAGCAGCCAAGGCCCCTCAGGGGGGGGTTTTGGTTTCTTT.

V and J are TRBV24-1 and TRBJ1-2; D possibly corresponds to TRBD1 (6 bases). Germline values: CDR1 KGHDR, CDR2 SFDVKD. The ends were cut back, 2 bases at V and 4 bases at J, with 13 bases in the middle. The CDR3 is 15 residues long. CDR3 bases: TGTGCCACCAGTGATTCCGGGACATCCCGCTATGGCTACACCTTC. Its protein is CATSDSGTSRYGYTF.